This paragraph covers one T cell receptor beta chain sequence. The germline CDR1 and CDR2 sequences are KGHDR and SFDVKD. This CDR3 contains 14 residues. Trimming cost V 5 bases and J 0 bases, with 8 bases left between them. In the original processing: Amplification with reference gene primers provided the estimates of nucleated cell counts. The table came from immunoSEQ multiplex PCR; TCRdb's copy has only in-frame clones and leaves some out. V and J calls plus clone size are reproduced from that table; the DNA served to infer D and trimming. The sample consists of tens of thousands of clones, nearly 90% of them appearing once. This entry is derived from a study of blood T cell repertoires in COVID-19. Across the whole study: Collection of acute and convalescent COVID-19 samples took place in the United States, Italy and Spain.

The TCR originated in a man between 65 and 80 years old with acute or convalescent COVID-19. Sequencing was performed on peripheral blood. This sequence joins TRBV24-1 and TRBJ2-3; D is ambiguous. CDR3 DNA sequence: TGTGCCACCAGTGGCCCAGAAAGCACAGATACGCAGTATTTT. Its protein product is CATSGPESTDTQYF.